These T cell receptor beta chains were read from a single sample in a study of T cell responses to AZD1222 COVID-19 vaccine. Assay: immunoSEQ multiplex PCR; the TCRdb copy retains only in-frame clones and omits some. The table includes about 120,000 clones, 70% to 90% detected once. The sequencing here drew on peripheral blood, taken 28 days after the second AZD1222 dose. These receptors all stem from an adult who received the AZD1222 COVID-19 vaccine. The CDR3 runs from the conserved cysteine through the conserved F or W. A D gene is named only where the DNA matches it firmly. The listing skips clone size in some rows; elsewhere it reads once, few, many or a size class.

j_gene	abundance	d_gene	v_gene	CDR3nt	CDR3aa
TRBJ1-1	NA	NA	TRBV30	TGTGCCTGGAGTGTACGTGGAACGACCACTGAAGCTTTCTTT	CAWSVRGTTTEAFF
TRBJ1-1	once	NA	TRBV7-3	TGTGCCAGCAGCTTAAAAGCCGGGAACACTGAAGCTTTCTTT	CASSLKAGNTEAFF
TRBJ2-7	NA	TRBD1	TRBV13	TGTGCCAGCAGCCCTCCGGGACAGGGTTCCCACGAGCAGTACTTC	CASSPPGQGSHEQYF
TRBJ1-4	once	TRBD1	TRBV19	TGTGCCAGTTCCCGGACAGGGAATGAAAAACTGTTTTTT	CASSRTGNEKLFF
TRBJ1-6	NA	NA	TRBV7-9	TGTGCCAGCAGTCGGGACGAGGCGATAGGTAATTCACCCCTCCACTTT	CASSRDEAIGNSPLHF
TRBJ2-2	NA	TRBD1	TRBV27	TGTGCCAGCAGGCCAGGGGGCTTGTGGTACACCGGGGAGCTGTTTTTT	CASRPGGLWYTGELFF
TRBJ1-6	NA	TRBD1	TRBV6-5	TGTGCCAGCAGAGGACAGGGTATGATTTCACCCCTCCACTTT	CASRGQGMISPLHF
TRBJ1-5	NA	NA	TRBV6-5	TGTGCCAGCAGTTCCGGGGGGGAGGGCAATCAGCCCCAGCATTTT	CASSSGGEGNQPQHF
TRBJ2-5	NA	NA	TRBV11-2	TGTGCCAGCAGCTTTACCGCGGGGTGGGGCTACAGTGAGACCCAGTACTTC	CASSFTAGWGYSETQYF
TRBJ2-3	NA	NA	TRBV2	TGTGCCAGCAGTGACCAGGCACTAGCCCCCTCTACGCAGTATTTT	CASSDQALAPSTQYF
TRBJ2-1	NA	NA	TRBV2	TGTGCCAGCAGCTCTACCAACTACAATGAGCAGTTCTTC	CASSSTNYNEQFF
TRBJ2-3	NA	TRBD1	TRBV19	TGTGCCAGTAGCCAGACAGGGTTGGGAGATACGCAGTATTTT	CASSQTGLGDTQYF
TRBJ2-7	few	NA	TRBV6-5	TGTGCCACCATCCAGGGACAGACTAGCATAGGCGAGCAGTACTTC	CATIQGQTSIGEQYF
TRBJ1-1	NA	NA	TRBV19	TGTGCCAGTGCGCAAGGGGACCGGAACACTGAAGCTTTCTTT	CASAQGDRNTEAFF
TRBJ1-1	NA	NA	TRBV5-4	TGTGCCAGCAGCTCCCGGGACAAAAGAGCTTTCTTT	CASSSRDKRAFF
TRBJ1-1	NA	NA	TRBV5-1	TGCGCCAGCAGCGCCTATTCGGGGAGTAGCACTGAAGCTTTCTTT	CASSAYSGSSTEAFF
TRBJ2-3	NA	NA	TRBV7-6	TGTGCCAGCAGTATCCTGGGGGGCGGCACAGATACGCAGTATTTT	CASSILGGGTDTQYF
TRBJ1-1	NA	NA	TRBV5-1	TGCGCCAGCAGCTTATGGGGGGCCAAGAACACTGAAGCTTTCTTT	CASSLWGAKNTEAFF
TRBJ1-4	NA	NA	TRBV5-1	TGCGCCAGCAGCTCGAACAGGGTGGGGACTAATGAAAAACTGTTTTTT	CASSSNRVGTNEKLFF
TRBJ2-6	NA	NA	TRBV6-6	TGTGCCAGCAGTTCCCGGGTCACCTCTGGGGCCAACGTCCTGACTTTC	CASSSRVTSGANVLTF
TRBJ1-1	NA	NA	TRBV5-1	TGCGCCAGCAGCTTGAATTATGTGGAGATGAACACTGAAGCTTTCTTT	CASSLNYVEMNTEAFF
TRBJ1-5	NA	NA	TRBV18	TGTGCCAGCTCACCCGGAGGAAATCAGCCCCAGCATTTT	CASSPGGNQPQHF
TRBJ2-4	NA	NA	TRBV4-1	TGCGCCAGCAGCCAAGAAGGGGCCGGGTGGGGTAACATTCAGTACTTC	CASSQEGAGWGNIQYF
TRBJ2-6	NA	NA	TRBV6-2/TRBV6-3	TGTGCCAGCAGTTACTCGGTTTCTGGGGCCAACGTCCTGACTTTC	CASSYSVSGANVLTF
TRBJ1-1	NA	NA	TRBV9	TGTGCCAGCAGCGACCCTAACAGGGACACTGAAGCTTTCTTT	CASSDPNRDTEAFF
TRBJ1-6	NA	TRBD1	TRBV28	TGTGCCAGCATTGGGACAGATAATTCACCCCTCCACTTT	CASIGTDNSPLHF
TRBJ2-2	NA	TRBD2	TRBV24-1	TGTGCCACCAGTGATGGGGGACTAGCGGACACCGGGGAGCTGTTTTTT	CATSDGGLADTGELFF
TRBJ2-1	NA	NA	TRBV12-3/TRBV12-4	TGTGCCAGCAGTTTAGGCGGCAATGAGCAGTTCTTC	CASSLGGNEQFF
TRBJ1-5	NA	NA	TRBV11-2	TGTGCCAGCAGCTTCAATAGCAATCAGCCCCAGCATTTT	CASSFNSNQPQHF
TRBJ1-1	few	NA	TRBV5-6	TGTGCCAGCAGCTTCGGGCAGCTGAACACTGAAGCTTTCTTT	CASSFGQLNTEAFF
TRBJ2-1	NA	TRBD2	TRBV5-1	TGCGCCAGCAGCCGGGGGGTTGGGACTACTTACAATGAGCAGTTCTTC	CASSRGVGTTYNEQFF
TRBJ1-1	NA	NA	TRBV2	TGTGCCAGCTCAGTATTAAACCAAGAAGCTTTCTTT	CASSVLNQEAFF
TRBJ2-2	once	NA	TRBV29-1	TGCAGCGCCGAACTACCGACCGGGGAGCTGTTTTTT	CSAELPTGELFF
TRBJ2-1	NA	NA	TRBV15	TGTGCCACCAGCGGAACTATTACTGGGTATTCCGATGAGCAGTTCTTC	CATSGTITGYSDEQFF
TRBJ2-5	NA	TRBD1	TRBV29-1	TGCAGCGGAGGGAAGGGACAGGGCTTTCGAGAGACCCAGTACTTC	CSGGKGQGFRETQYF
TRBJ1-2	NA	NA	TRBV19	TGTGCCAGTAGGAGGGCCGGGGATGCGTATGGCTACACCTTC	CASRRAGDAYGYTF
TRBJ1-5	large	TRBD1	TRBV30	TGTGCCTGGAGTGTGACAGGGCGGAACCAGCCCCAGCATTTT	CAWSVTGRNQPQHF
TRBJ2-5	NA	NA	TRBV7-3	TGTGCCAGCAGCTTAGAAAGCGGTGGGCGGGAGACCCAGTACTTC	CASSLESGGRETQYF
TRBJ2-7	NA	NA	TRBV29-1	TGCAGCGTTTTCGTGAACGAGCAGTACTTC	CSVFVNEQYF
TRBJ1-5	NA	TRBD1	TRBV19	TGTGCCAGTAGTACAGGGGGCGGCAATCAGCCCCAGCATTTT	CASSTGGGNQPQHF
TRBJ1-1	NA	NA	TRBV6-5	TGTGCCAGCAGTCCTGCGACAGCCCCGGTAGGAGCTTTCTTT	CASSPATAPVGAFF
TRBJ2-7	NA	TRBD1	TRBV7-8	TGTGCCAGCAGCGAAGCAGGGGGACACTACGAGCAGTACTTC	CASSEAGGHYEQYF
TRBJ1-5	NA	TRBD1	TRBV6-5	TGTGCCAGCAGGGGACAGGGGTATCAGCCCCAGCATTTT	CASRGQGYQPQHF
TRBJ1-5	NA	NA	TRBV18	TGTGCCAGCTCACGGGGAACACAGAGCAATCAGCCCCAGCATTTT	CASSRGTQSNQPQHF
TRBJ2-7	NA	NA	TRBV9	TGTGCCAGCGGGAAGGGCCACGAGCAGTACTTC	CASGKGHEQYF
TRBJ2-3	NA	TRBD1	TRBV7-9	TGTGCCAGCAGTCGGGACAGGGGGCTAGCAGATACGCAGTATTTT	CASSRDRGLADTQYF
TRBJ1-5	NA	NA	TRBV19	TGTGCCAGTAGTATTAGCAGCAATCAGCCCCAGCATTTT	CASSISSNQPQHF
TRBJ2-1	NA	TRBD2	TRBV18	TGTGCCAGCTCAAAAGCGGGGACTTCAATTCTCCTTAATACCGATGAGCAGTTCTTC	CASSKAGTSILLNTDEQFF
TRBJ1-6	NA	NA	TRBV9	TGTGCCAGCAGCGGGGGGGGACCCCTCCACTTT	CASSGGGPLHF
TRBJ1-1	NA	TRBD1	TRBV7-9	TGTGCCAGCTTCCGACAGGGGTCGATTAACACTGAAGCTTTCTTT	CASFRQGSINTEAFF
TRBJ1-5	NA	NA	TRBV11-2	TGTGCCAGCAGCTTAGATGCGGGGGCAGGCAATCAGCCCCAGCATTTT	CASSLDAGAGNQPQHF
TRBJ2-7	NA	NA	TRBV5-1	TGCGCCAGCAGCCCCCCTGTCTCCTACGAGCAGTACTTC	CASSPPVSYEQYF
TRBJ1-2	NA	NA	TRBV6-2/TRBV6-3	TGTGCCAGCAGTTACCCCCCTGAAGGGAAGTATGGCTACACCTTC	CASSYPPEGKYGYTF
TRBJ1-4	once	TRBD1	TRBV28	TGTGCCAGCAGCTTATCCGCGGGACAGGGTCGGTATAATGAAAAACTGTTTTTT	CASSLSAGQGRYNEKLFF